The 4 T cell receptor beta chains reported below all come from one sample, sequenced in a study of blood T cell repertoires in COVID-19. Using immunoSEQ multiplex PCR, the repertoire was profiled, and TCRdb retains in-frame clones only, with some absent. The sample consists of approximately 52,000 clones, about 88% of them appearing once. The source material was peripheral blood. Receptor source: a man aged 55-75 years with active COVID-19.

This chain uses TRBV28 with TRBJ2-1, with D possibly matching TRBD1 (6 bases). Germline CDR1 MDHEN, CDR2 SYDVKM. The CDR3 runs to 17 residues. Between the trimmed V and J ends, which lost 5 bases and 0 bases, there was a span of 17 bases. The CDR3 reads CASSQTLQGNSYNEQFF. In DNA, the CDR3 is TGTGCCAGCAGTCAAACGCTCCAGGGGAACTCCTACAATGAGCAGTTCTTC.

The genes are TRBV7-8 and TRBJ2-2; the D is unclear. V was cut by 5 bases and J by 4 bases, with 11 bases left in between. Germline V gene lookup returns CDR1 SGHVS and CDR2 FQNEAQ. The length of the CDR3 is 14 residues. The CDR3 region is CASSPHLSTGELFF. The CDR3, as DNA: TGTGCCAGCAGCCCCCATCTGAGCACCGGGGAGCTGTTTTTT.

This chain uses TRBV21-1 with TRBJ2-7; the DNA was not compared with TRBD2, the D call given in the table. TRBV21-1 is recorded as a pseudogene. This CDR3 contains 15 residues. CDR3 amino acids: CASSNSRGFFYEQYF. The CDR3 region has the DNA TGTGCCAGCAGCAATTCGCGGGGTTTCTTCTACGAGCAGTACTTC.

V usage is TRBV3-1 (or the pseudogene TRBV3-2) and J usage is TRBJ2-1, with 7 nucleotides matching TRBD2. This CDR3 is built from 15 residues. V shed 4 bases and J 7 bases; nucleotides not matched to a gene: 10. Germline CDR1 reads LGHDT; CDR2 reads YNNKEL (reference sequence). The CDR3 loop is CASSPRLASENEQFF. The CDR3 nucleotides read TGTGCCAGCAGCCCTCGACTAGCTTCGGAAAATGAGCAGTTCTTC.